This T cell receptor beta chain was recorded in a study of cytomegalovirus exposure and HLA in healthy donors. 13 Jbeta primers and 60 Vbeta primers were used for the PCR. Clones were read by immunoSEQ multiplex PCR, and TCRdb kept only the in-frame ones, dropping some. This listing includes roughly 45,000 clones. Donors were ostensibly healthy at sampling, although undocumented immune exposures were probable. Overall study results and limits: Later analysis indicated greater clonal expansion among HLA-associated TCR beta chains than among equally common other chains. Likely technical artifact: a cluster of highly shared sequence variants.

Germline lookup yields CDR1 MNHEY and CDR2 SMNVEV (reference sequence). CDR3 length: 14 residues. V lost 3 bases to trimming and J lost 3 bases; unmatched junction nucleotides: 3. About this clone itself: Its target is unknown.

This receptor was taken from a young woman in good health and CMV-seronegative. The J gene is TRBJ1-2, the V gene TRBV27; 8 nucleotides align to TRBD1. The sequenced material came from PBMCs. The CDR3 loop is CASSFGQGDYGYTF. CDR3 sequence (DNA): TGTGCCAGCAGTTTCGGACAGGGCGACTATGGCTACACCTTC.